Below, 5 T cell receptor beta chains from the same sample are listed, as sequenced in a study of cytomegalovirus exposure and HLA in healthy donors. The PCR made use of 60 Vbeta and 13 Jbeta primers. This table comes from immunoSEQ multiplex PCR, and its TCRdb copy is limited to in-frame clones, with some not included. The table has roughly 34,000 clones, about 70% seen once. The source material was PBMCs. The receptor set was obtained from a man aged 30 to 39 in good health and CMV-seronegative.

This clone is a singleton in its sample. The V and J genes are TRBV6-5 and TRBJ1-5; 9 nucleotides match TRBD1. The CDR3 has 15 residues. The germline gives CDR1 MNHEY, CDR2 SVGAGI. Trimming cost V 6 bases and J 6 bases; bases outside gene matches: 9. The CDR3 coding sequence is TGTGCCAGCAGGATCGGACAGGGGTCGGTTCAGCCCCAGCATTTT. Its translation: CASRIGQGSVQPQHF.

This clone was counted a few times. This sequence joins TRBV9 and TRBJ1-1; no clear D. Germline V gives CDR1 SGDLS, CDR2 YYNGEE. The CDR3 has 13 residues. The V end lost 4 bases, the J end lost 5 bases, and 12 bases lay between the germline ends. CDR3 sequence reads: CASSLAGRTEAFF. The CDR3 bases are TGTGCCAGCAGCCTCGCGGGGAGGACTGAAGCTTTCTTT.

V usage is TRBV7-2 and J usage is TRBJ1-2, with D unclear. From germline, CDR1 is SGHTA and CDR2 FQGNSA. V was cut by 1 base and J by 2 bases, with 8 bases left in between. The CDR3 runs to 14 residues. The CDR3 sequence: CASSLGMQNYGYTF. CDR3 DNA sequence: TGTGCCAGCAGCTTAGGTATGCAGAACTATGGCTACACCTTC.

This chain uses TRBV7-9 with TRBJ1-4, with 8 nucleotides matching TRBD1. The CDR3 loop spans 15 amino acids. Per germline, CDR1 SEHNR and CDR2 FQNEAQ (reference sequence). The V segment lost 3 bases and the J segment 4 bases; nucleotides outside the gene matches: 4. In DNA, the CDR3 is TGTGCCAGCAGCTTCTCAGGGGGCCATAATGAAAAACTGTTTTTT. It translates to CASSFSGGHNEKLFF.

This clone has a handful of counts. The chain uses TRBV6-5 and TRBJ1-5; D is possibly TRBD1 (5 bases). V lost 6 bases and J 0 bases, leaving 12 bases between the germline ends. The length of the CDR3 is 15 residues. Germline V CDR1 and CDR2: MNHEY, SVGAGI. This CDR3 is CASRRTGDSNQPQHF. In nucleotides, the CDR3 is TGTGCCAGCAGACGTACGGGGGATAGCAATCAGCCCCAGCATTTT.